This entry lists 13 T cell receptor beta chains sequenced from one sample in a study of OX40 agonist ivuxolimab in advanced cancers. Library construction relied on the immunoSEQ multiplex PCR assay. TCRdb carries this immuneACCESS record with in-frame sequences only. Its versions omit some clonotypes, under half of them owing to an unresolved V gene in the studies checked, with the rest unexplained. Counted in this sample were around 56,000 clones; roughly 88% of them appeared once. The ten largest clones capture 11% of the sample. The sequences come from CD4+ or CD8+ T cells sorted from blood, collected in a trial of the OX40 agonist ivuxolimab. Every receptor here comes from an adult with an advanced solid tumor such as melanoma, head and neck, liver or kidney cancer.

CDR3 sequence: CASNRVSFVEQYF. CDR3 bases: TGTGCCAGCAACAGGGTTAGCTTCGTCGAGCAGTACTTC. The chain couples TRBV5-6 to TRBJ2-7, with D perhaps matching TRBD1 (6 bases). The CDR3 contains 13 residues. CDR1 is SGHDT, CDR2 YYEEEE, per germline. The V end was cut by 6 bases, the J end by 6 bases, with 16 bases between.

The chain carries TRBV7-9 and TRBJ1-3, with 7 nucleotides matching TRBD1. Germline CDR1 SEHNR, CDR2 FQNEAQ (reference sequence). V lost 8 bases, J lost 2 bases, and 9 bases stayed unmatched. CDR3 length: 15 amino acids. CDR3 sequence: CASEIRGQPGNTIYF. The DNA for the CDR3 is TGTGCCAGCGAGATCCGGGGACAGCCTGGAAACACCATATATTTT.

The chain employs TRBV5-5 and TRBJ2-3; the D gene is possibly TRBD2 (5 bases). CDR3 size: 13 residues. V dropped 4 bases and J dropped 2 bases, with 8 bases sitting between them. Germline V lookup: CDR1 SGHKS, CDR2 YYEKEE (reference sequence). The CDR3 loop is CASSTDSTDTQYF. Here the CDR3 DNA reads TGTGCCAGCAGCACGGACTCCACAGATACGCAGTATTTT. Full variable domain (missing parts from reference TRBV5-5 and TRBJ2-3): DAGVTQSPTHLIKTRGQQVTLRCSPISGHKSVSWYQQVLGQGPQFIFQYYEKEERGRGNFPDRFSARQFPNYSSELNVNALLLGDSALYLCASSTDSTDTQYFGPGTRLTVL.

CDR3 nucleotides: TGCGCCAGCAGCCCGGGGACTGGGGGGATATACGAGCAGTACTTC. It yields the protein CASSPGTGGIYEQYF. The chain carries TRBV4-3 and TRBJ2-7, with TRBD2 as a possible D gene (6 bases). The V gene lost 4 bases and the J gene lost 4 bases, with 17 bases spanning the gap. Germline V CDR1 and CDR2: LGHNA, YSLEER. This CDR3 contains 15 residues.

This clone ranks as medium-sized (0.01 to 0.1%). The V and J genes are TRBV10-3 and TRBJ2-1; D uncertain. Germline CDR1 and CDR2: ENHRY and SYGVKD. V lost 0 bases, J lost 8 bases, and 8 bases lay in between. This CDR3 region has 13 residues. In DNA, the CDR3 is TGTGCCATCAGTGAGTCGTCGGAGCATGAGCAGTTCTTC. Its translation: CAISESSEHEQFF.

The chain joins TRBV29-1 to TRBJ2-7, with no clear D. CDR3 length: 10 residues. V lost 6 bases to trimming and J lost 3 bases, with 6 bases between them. Germline V gene data show CDR1 as SQVTM and CDR2 as ANQGSEA. The CDR3 spells CSVGDYEQYF. For the CDR3, the DNA is TGCAGCGTCGGAGACTACGAGCAGTACTTC.

The chain uses TRBV5-1 and TRBJ1-1; 7 bases fit TRBD1. Unmatched junction bases numbered 4, after V lost 4 bases and J lost 4 bases. The CDR3 covers 13 residues. Germline V gene data show CDR1 as SGHRS and CDR2 as YFSETQ. The DNA of the CDR3 is TGCGCCAGCAGCCCGTGGACAGGCACTGAAGCTTTCTTT. It yields the protein CASSPWTGTEAFF.

The chain uses TRBV27 and TRBJ2-1; tentatively, D is TRBD1 or TRBD2 (5 bases each). With 8 bases removed from V and 1 base from J, the gap between germline ends came to 18 bases. Germline V gene lookup returns CDR1 MNHEY and CDR2 SMNVEV (reference sequence). CDR3 size: 16 residues. The CDR3 region has the DNA TGTGCCAGCGTGGGCCCCGGGACCACATCCTACAATGAGCAGTTCTTC. Amino acids: CASVGPGTTSYNEQFF.

The chain is built from TRBV4-2 and TRBJ1-4; TRBD1 aligns across 7 bases. The length of the CDR3 is 15 residues. The J segment lost 6 bases and the V segment lost 0 bases, leaving 4 bases of the junction unmatched. Germline lookup yields CDR1 LGHNA and CDR2 YNFKEQ. CDR3 sequence reads: CASSQEQGMYEKLFF. In DNA form, the CDR3 reads TGTGCCAGCAGCCAAGAACAGGGGATGTATGAAAAACTGTTTTTT.

V and J are TRBV28 and TRBJ2-3; 12 bases line up with TRBD2. V shed 4 bases and J 5 bases; nucleotides not matched to a gene: 7. The germline CDR1 and CDR2 sequences are MDHEN and SYDVKM. This CDR3 contains 16 residues. This CDR3 is CASSSPSGGAEDTQYF. CDR3 sequence (DNA): TGTGCCAGCAGTTCCCCTAGCGGGGGGGCAGAAGATACGCAGTATTTT.

CDR3 bases: TGTGCCAGCAGTCTATTAGGGCTCCTCGGGGCCAACGTCCTGACTTTC. Its protein is CASSLLGLLGANVLTF. This chain joins TRBV6-6 and TRBJ2-6; D not certain. This CDR3 region has 16 residues. Germline CDR1 is MNHNY and CDR2 is SVGAGI (reference sequence). Trimming stripped 5 bases from V and 4 bases from J, with 15 bases between.

The chain recombines TRBV7-6 with TRBJ2-7; D might be TRBD1 (5 bases). Germline V lookup: CDR1 SGHVS, CDR2 FNYEAQ. The V end was cut by 5 bases, the J end by 4 bases, with 15 bases between. The CDR3 is made up of 14 amino acids. CDR3 DNA: TGTGCCAGCAGCCCCAGGGTGGCAGATTACGAGCAGTACTTC. It is translated as CASSPRVADYEQYF. Variable domain in full (rest from reference TRBV7-6 and TRBJ2-7): GAGVSQSPRYKVTKRGQDVALRCDPISGHVSLYWYRQALGQGPEFLTYFNYEAQQDKSGLPNDRFSAERPEGSISTLTIQRTEQRDSAMYRCASSPRVADYEQYFGPGTRLTVT.

The V call is TRBV15, the J call TRBJ2-6; D possibly uses TRBD1 or TRBD2 (5 bases each). Trimming left V 3 bases short and J 0 bases short, with 18 bases between. Germline V gene sequence: CDR1 LNHNV, CDR2 YYDKDF (reference sequence). The CDR3 length is 19 residues. The CDR3 nucleotides are TGTGCCACCAGCAGGCGTGGAGTGGGACGGCACTCTGGGGCCAACGTCCTGACTTTC. This gives the protein CATSRRGVGRHSGANVLTF.